This TCR beta chain stems from a study of cytomegalovirus exposure and HLA in healthy donors. The protocol was immunoSEQ multiplex PCR, while the TCRdb copy is restricted to in-frame clones and leaves out a portion. The table includes fewer than 400,000 clones, about nine tenths detected once. This clone was found once. Antigen specificity is unknown. The CDR3 extends over 17 amino acids. Trimming removed 0 bases at V and 7 bases at J, with 19 bases between. Germline CDR1 reads LGHNA; CDR2 reads YNFKEQ. Study results and limitations: Through in vitro validation, a few CMV-associated chains were shown to be specific for CMV antigens. The listing of 160 or so TCR beta chains classed them as cytomegalovirus-associated.

The chain carries TRBV4-2 and TRBJ2-1, with a tentative D call TRBD2 (6 bases). The sample consisted of PBMCs. The receptor comes from a woman aged 18-30 years in good health and CMV-seronegative. CDR3 sequence: CASSQDRRGTPSNEQFF. The CDR3 DNA is TGTGCCAGCAGCCAAGATCGGCGCGGGACCCCGTCGAATGAGCAGTTCTTC.